This TCR beta chain emerged from a study of cytomegalovirus exposure and HLA in healthy donors. Overall study findings and caveats: The analysis excluded some indistinguishable V segments, including TRBV6-2 and TRBV6-3. The likely origin of a cluster of highly shared sequence variants was a sequencing artifact.

Turning to this clone: Its antigen remains unidentified.

The germline gives CDR1 WNHNN, CDR2 SYGVQD (reference sequence). The germline V and J ends were trimmed by 2 bases and 10 bases, with 12 bases remaining between them. The CDR3 spans 14 residues. PCR was performed using 60 Vbeta and 13 Jbeta primers. The protocol was immunoSEQ multiplex PCR, while the TCRdb copy is restricted to in-frame clones and leaves out a portion. The repertoire holds 100,000 to 150,000 clones, with about three quarters as singletons. Those who donated were healthy bone marrow donors. This sequence was found in a man in his thirties or forties in good health and CMV-seronegative. J is TRBJ1-6 and V is TRBV10-1; a weak D match, TRBD1 (5 bases). Material for sequencing was PBMCs. The CDR3 sequence: CASSERGLGSPLHF. Written as DNA, the CDR3 is TGCGCCAGCAGTGAGCGGGGGTTAGGATCACCCCTCCACTTT.